This T cell receptor beta chain emerged from a study of CD8+ T cells in alopecia areata. For the study at large: Treated patients received oral tofacitinib, 5 to 10 mg twice daily.

Alopecia areata patients gave lesional scalp punch biopsies and peripheral blood samples. Study-wide results and caveats: Scalp samples also contribute reads from the resident alphabeta T cells found in normal skin. Higher clonality and more expanded CD8+ clones appeared in lesional than normal scalp.

Concerning this clone itself: What it binds is unknown.

As the sequencing template, cDNA was produced by extracting RNA and reverse transcribing it. Profiled with immunoSEQ multiplex PCR; TCRdb holds only in-frame clones, not every one. In the table there are around 16,000 clones, almost 60% of which are singletons. The CDR3 loop spans 16 amino acids. Germline V gives CDR1 MNHEY, CDR2 SVGAGI. Trimming cost V 2 bases and J 4 bases; bases outside gene matches: 8. This rearrangement joins TRBV6-5 to TRBJ2-1; 7 nucleotides match TRBD2. This TCR was recovered from a human donor with alopecia areata. The sequenced sample was skin. CDR3 loop: CASSYLPGLPYNEQFF. The CDR3 DNA reads TGTGCCAGCAGTTACCTACCGGGACTACCTTACAATGAGCAGTTCTTC.